One sample yielded the 23 T cell receptor beta chains listed below, sequenced in a study of T cell repertoires in cytomegalovirus infection. TCRdb reprocessed the reads with MiXCR, giving one entry per CDR3 protein. Of over 150,000 distinct CDR3 sequences detected, roughly 14% appear once; the ten largest clones hold 20% to 30%. The specimen sequenced was PBMCs. Every receptor here comes from a human donor in good health (CMV status not recorded). Some clones in this sample may be carry-over from other donors' samples.

This clonotype was seen many times. The J gene is TRBJ2-7, the V gene TRBV7-6, with a weak D call TRBD1 (6 bases). This CDR3 contains 15 residues. Germline lookup yields CDR1 SGHVS and CDR2 FNYEAQ. Trimming removed 1 base at V and 3 bases at J, with 13 bases between. The CDR3 DNA follows: TGTGCCAGCAGCTTAGACCACCGGACAGACTACGAGCAGTACTTC. Protein product: CASSLDHRTDYEQYF.

The gene calls are TRBV5-1 and TRBJ2-7, with D perhaps matching TRBD1 (6 bases). Germline CDR1 and CDR2: SGHRS and YFSETQ. The CDR3 runs 15 residues. V was pared by 0 bases and J by 4 bases, with 14 bases between. The CDR3 here is CASSLGTGRGYEQYF. CDR3 nucleotides: TGCGCCAGCAGCTTGGGCACAGGGAGAGGATACGAGCAGTACTTC.

This clonotype came up many times. An end of the junction does not agree with germline; a read error may underlie this. The chain combines TRBV11-2 with TRBJ1-1; D is unclear. The CDR3 has 13 amino acids. CDR1 and CDR2 (germline): SGHAT, FQNNGV. The CDR3 DNA follows: TGTGCCAGCATGGAGGGCTTGAAAACTGAAGCTTTCTTT. Translating gives CASMEGLKTEAFF.

This clonotype was counted ten times or more. CDR3 nucleotides: TGTGCCAGCAGCTTAATCGGGGCCAATGAGCAGTTCTTC. It yields the protein CASSLIGANEQFF. The chain carries TRBV7-3 and TRBJ2-1; D possibly matches TRBD1 or TRBD2 (5 bases each). V was trimmed by 1 base and J by 6 bases, leaving 7 bases between them. Germline CDR1 SGHTA, CDR2 FQGTGA. The CDR3 is made up of 13 amino acids.

This clonotype has a handful of counts. The chain is built from TRBV5-1 and TRBJ1-2; D may be TRBD1 (5 bases). Germline V gives CDR1 SGHRS, CDR2 YFSETQ. CDR3 length: 14 amino acids. Trimming stripped 4 bases from V and 3 bases from J, with 13 bases between. CDR3 loop: CASSERGADYGYTF. The DNA for the CDR3 is TGCGCCAGCAGCGAGCGGGGCGCGGACTATGGCTACACCTTC.

This clonotype occurred many times. This sequence joins TRBV7-9 and TRBJ2-2; tentatively, D is TRBD1 or TRBD2 (5 bases each). Germline-derived CDR1 and CDR2 are SEHNR and FQNEAQ (reference sequence). CDR3 size: 15 residues. The V gene lost 2 bases and the J gene lost 6 bases, with 13 bases spanning the gap. CDR3 in DNA: TGTGCCAGCAGCTTACCCCGAGGGGACCCCGGGGAGCTGTTTTTT. Its translation is CASSLPRGDPGELFF.

The CDR3 region has the DNA TGTGCCAGCAGCCTTAACCCCCGTACGGCGGGCTACACCTTC. It is translated as CASSLNPRTAGYTF. This chain links TRBV27 with TRBJ1-2; D remains ambiguous. The V gene's germline CDR1 is MNHEY and CDR2 SMNVEV (reference sequence). The CDR3 runs 14 residues. V lost 6 bases, J lost 8 bases, and 19 bases lay in between.

This chain links TRBV29-1 with TRBJ1-3, with D unclear. Per the germline V gene, CDR1 is SQVTM and CDR2 is ANQGSEA. This CDR3 comprises 12 residues. Between the trimmed V and J ends, which lost 5 bases and 2 bases, there was a span of 7 bases. CDR3 region: CSVSEPGNTIYF. The DNA of the CDR3 is TGCAGCGTTTCGGAACCTGGAAACACCATATATTTT. Variable domain in full (rest from reference TRBV29-1 and TRBJ1-3): SAVISQKPSRDICQRGTSLTIQCQVDSQVTMMFWYRQQPGQSLTLIATANQGSEATYESGFVIDKFPISRPNLTFSTLTVSNMSPEDSSIYLCSVSEPGNTIYFGEGSWLTVV.

This rearrangement joins TRBV2 to TRBJ2-7; weak D call: TRBD1 (5 bases). The germline V gene encodes CDR1 SNHLY and CDR2 FYNNEI. V shed 7 bases and J shed 1 base, with 14 bases lying between them. This CDR3 spans 14 amino acids. CDR3 in amino acids: CASNWGSRSYEQYF. CDR3 nucleotide sequence: TGTGCCAGCAACTGGGGCTCACGGTCCTACGAGCAGTACTTC.

This clonotype was counted ten times or more. The chain employs TRBV7-2 and TRBJ1-6; D not resolved. With 4 bases removed from V and 8 bases from J, the gap between germline ends came to 6 bases. Germline values: CDR1 SGHTA, CDR2 FQGNSA. The CDR3 runs 12 residues. The CDR3 loop is CASSSRYSPLHF. The CDR3, as DNA: TGTGCCAGCAGCTCCAGATATTCACCCCTCCACTTT.

This clonotype turned up a few times. The V gene is TRBV20-1, the J gene TRBJ2-2; no clear D gene. Germline V gene sequence: CDR1 DFQATT, CDR2 SNEGSKA (reference sequence). V lost 1 base to trimming and J lost 5 bases, with 8 bases between them. CDR3 length: 13 amino acids. In DNA, the CDR3 is TGCAGTGCTAGAGGTTGGATTACCGGGGAGCTGTTTTTT. Translated, it gives CSARGWITGELFF.

The V gene is TRBV12-3 or TRBV12-4, the J gene TRBJ2-7, with 12 bases that match TRBD1. J lost 3 bases, V lost 3 bases, and 3 bases had no gene match. CDR3 length: 15 residues. The CDR3 here is CASSFGTGGYYEQYF. The CDR3 DNA reads as TGTGCCAGCAGTTTTGGGACAGGGGGCTACTACGAGCAGTACTTC.

The CDR3 nucleotides read TGTGCCAGCAGCGCTGAAGGTGAGGGGTCGAGCTCTGGAAACACCATATATTTT. This translates into CASSAEGEGSSSGNTIYF. The chain carries TRBV9 and TRBJ1-3; tentatively, D is TRBD1 (5 bases). The CDR3 spans 18 residues. V lost 3 bases, J lost 0 bases, and 19 bases lay in between. Looked up from germline, CDR1 is SGDLS and CDR2 is YYNGEE. The full variable domain, with the rest looked up from reference TRBV9 and TRBJ1-3, is DSGVTQTPKHLITATGQRVTLRCSPRSGDLSVYWYQQSLDQGLQFLIQYYNGEERAKGNILERFSAQQFPDLHSELNLSSLELGDSALYFCASSAEGEGSSSGNTIYFGEGSWLTVV.

In this sample, this clonotype turned up many times. The chain has TRBV11-3 and TRBJ2-1; a possible D gene is TRBD2 (6 bases). Germline CDR1 and CDR2: SGHNT and YENEEA. V gave up 5 bases and J gave up 3 bases, with 14 bases separating them. The CDR3 loop spans 15 amino acids. CDR3 sequence reads: CASSLSSDGYNEQFF. For the CDR3, the DNA is TGTGCCAGCAGCCTATCTAGCGACGGCTACAATGAGCAGTTCTTC.

In this sample, this clonotype turned up a few times. The chain couples TRBV29-1 to TRBJ2-3, with D unclear. The germline V and J ends were trimmed by 4 bases and 4 bases, with 9 bases remaining between them. The CDR3 has 12 residues. Germline V gives CDR1 SQVTM, CDR2 ANQGSEA. Here the CDR3 reads CSVVQVSDTQYF. CDR3 nucleotide sequence: TGCAGCGTTGTGCAGGTTTCAGATACGCAGTATTTT.

The rearrangement joins TRBV6-2 or TRBV6-3 to TRBJ1-1; 9 positions agree with TRBD1. The CDR3 extends over 15 amino acids. V shed 4 bases, J shed 4 bases, and the junction held 7 bases outside the gene matches. Per germline, CDR1 MNHEY and CDR2 SVGEGT. The CDR3 loop is CASSSRDREITEAFF. The CDR3 coding sequence is TGTGCCAGCAGTTCCCGGGACAGGGAAATCACTGAAGCTTTCTTT.

This clonotype was detected only a few times. V and J are TRBV15 and TRBJ2-7, with D tentatively TRBD1 or TRBD2 (5 bases each). Deletions cut 7 bases from V and 2 bases from J, with 12 bases between. The CDR3 has 13 residues. Germline-derived CDR1 and CDR2 are LNHNV and YYDKDF (reference sequence). CDR3 residues: CATTGTGAYEQYF. Written as DNA, the CDR3 is TGTGCCACCACAGGGACCGGTGCCTACGAGCAGTACTTC.

This clonotype was counted ten times or more. CDR3 in DNA: TGTGCCAGCAGTTCACCGGACAGGGGGCGCGGATATGAGCAGTTCTTC. Translating it yields CASSSPDRGRGYEQFF. The rearrangement uses TRBV6-5 and TRBJ2-1, with 11 bases identical to TRBD1. The junction had 10 bases not matched to a gene; V was cut back by 4 bases and J by 8 bases. Per the germline V gene, CDR1 is MNHEY and CDR2 is SVGAGI. The CDR3 covers 16 residues.

In this sample, this clonotype turned up a few times. The chain employs TRBV7-9 and TRBJ1-2; the D is unclear. The CDR3 has 14 amino acids. Germline CDR1 is SEHNR and CDR2 is FQNEAQ (reference sequence). V was cut by 2 bases and J by 5 bases, with 12 bases left in between. The CDR3 loop is CASSLTGPNYGYTF. In nucleotides, the CDR3 is TGTGCCAGCAGCTTAACTGGACCGAATTATGGCTACACCTTC.

This clonotype came up many times. V usage is TRBV12-3 or TRBV12-4 and J usage is TRBJ2-3; 8 nucleotides match TRBD1. The length of the CDR3 is 13 residues. V shed 4 bases and J 5 bases; nucleotides not matched to a gene: 2. CDR3 amino acids: CASSSGTGDTQYF. CDR3 bases: TGTGCCAGCAGTTCTGGGACAGGAGATACGCAGTATTTT.

This clonotype occurred a few times. The chain joins TRBV7-2 to TRBJ2-1; 10 positions agree with TRBD1. Germline CDR1 SGHTA, CDR2 FQGNSA. The CDR3 length is 15 residues. V was pared by 8 bases and J by 6 bases, with 10 bases of the junction left unmatched. The CDR3 sequence: CASVVDRGRVNEQFF. CDR3 sequence (DNA): TGTGCCAGCGTCGTCGACAGGGGGCGAGTCAATGAGCAGTTCTTC. Looking up the rest from reference TRBV7-2 and TRBJ2-1 gives the full variable domain: GAGVSQSPSNKVTEKGKDVELRCDPISGHTALYWYRQSLGQGLEFLIYFQGNSAPDKSGLPSDRFSAERTGGSVSTLTIQRTQQEDSAVYLCASVVDRGRVNEQFFGPGTRLTVL.

In this sample, this clonotype turned up a few times. The gene calls are TRBV10-3 and TRBJ1-2; tentative D call: TRBD1 (5 bases). Germline assignment: CDR1 ENHRY and CDR2 SYGVKD. V was cut by 5 bases and J by 0 bases, with 7 bases left in between. The CDR3 length is 13 residues. The CDR3 sequence: CAISRDANYGYTF. CDR3 sequence (DNA): TGTGCCATCAGTAGGGACGCTAACTATGGCTACACCTTC.

This clonotype was detected many times. The chain is built from TRBV5-1 and TRBJ1-1; D is unresolved. The CDR3 loop spans 15 amino acids. Per germline, CDR1 SGHRS and CDR2 YFSETQ. V dropped 3 bases and J dropped 1 base, with 13 bases sitting between them. The CDR3 sequence is CASSSSGSGNTEAFF. The CDR3 DNA sequence: TGCGCCAGCAGCTCTTCAGGTAGTGGGAACACTGAAGCTTTCTTT.